These 30 T cell receptor beta chains were all obtained from the same sample, sequenced in a study of glioma-infiltrating T cells. Using RNA template, CDR3s of TCR alpha and beta were amplified with iRepertoire arm-PCR. TCRdb independently ran MiXCR on the multiplex PCR reads; one entry per CDR3 protein. The data contain around 100,000 distinct CDR3 sequences, about 30% of them singletons. Sequenced input: glioma tissue, nonneoplastic brain tissue, or PBMCs (not recorded which). These receptor sequences come from a human donor with low-grade glioma or glioblastoma, undergoing nonglioma brain surgery, or in good health (not recorded which).

Details on this clonotype: Being one base from a much bigger clone, this may be a read error. The V gene is TRBV20-1, the J gene TRBJ2-7; 11 bases fit TRBD1. The CDR3 has 14 amino acids. In germline, CDR1 is DFQATT, CDR2 SNEGSKA (reference sequence). The CDR3 DNA follows: TGCAGTGCTAGAGAGGACAGGGGGCTTTACGAGCAGTGCTTC. It specifies CSAREDRGLYEQCF.

This chain links TRBV2 with TRBJ2-2, with TRBD1 matching over 8 bases. The V and J ends lost 8 bases and 7 bases, in that order; junction bases with no gene match: 6. The CDR3 runs to 13 residues. Germline V lookup: CDR1 SNHLY, CDR2 FYNNEI. CDR3 amino acids: CASAGQGDGELFF. The CDR3 coding sequence is TGTGCCAGCGCCGGACAGGGTGACGGGGAGCTGTTTTTT.

The chain combines TRBV3-1 with TRBJ2-5, with D maybe TRBD2 (7 bases). Looked up from germline, CDR1 is LGHDT and CDR2 is YNNKEL (reference sequence). The CDR3 is made up of 16 amino acids. Trimming removed 0 bases at V and 11 bases at J, with 22 bases between. For the CDR3, the DNA is TGTGCCAGCAGCCAAGACGGTGGGGGGGCTTTAAATGAGCAGTACTTC. This translates into CASSQDGGGALNEQYF.

This clonotype was seen repeatedly, ten times or more. The V gene is TRBV20-1, the J gene TRBJ1-1; TRBD1 aligns across 7 bases. The CDR3 extends over 11 amino acids. Per germline, CDR1 DFQATT and CDR2 SNEGSKA (reference sequence). The junction had 3 bases not matched to a gene; V was cut back by 7 bases and J by 4 bases. The DNA of the CDR3 is TGCAGTGAGACAGGGCCCACTGAAGCTTTCTTT. Protein: CSETGPTEAFF.

For the CDR3, the DNA is TGTGCCAGCAGTGAATTCAGGGAACCTGAAGCTTTCTTT. This translates into CASSEFREPEAFF. The genes are TRBV25-1 and TRBJ1-1, with D maybe TRBD1 (5 bases). The CDR3 is 13 residues long. Trimming removed 1 base from V and 6 bases from J, with 9 bases in between. From germline, CDR1 is MGHDK and CDR2 SYGVNS.

This clonotype was found many times. The chain is built from TRBV7-2 and TRBJ2-5; D gene unclear. V was trimmed by 1 base and J by 1 base, leaving 10 bases between them. The length of the CDR3 is 15 residues. CDR1 and CDR2 (germline): SGHTA, FQGNSA. Here the CDR3 DNA reads TGTGCCAGCAGCTTAGGTCGGATCCCCCAAGAGACCCAGTACTTC. Its protein is CASSLGRIPQETQYF.

This sequence joins TRBV29-1 and TRBJ1-1; possible D gene TRBD1, 6 bases. Germline CDR1 and CDR2: SQVTM and ANQGSEA. The CDR3 sequence is 13 residues long. With 7 bases removed from V and 0 bases from J, the gap between germline ends came to 12 bases. Here the CDR3 reads CSASGQLNTEAFF. CDR3 nucleotides: TGCAGCGCCTCGGGACAATTGAACACTGAAGCTTTCTTT.

The rearrangement uses TRBV3-1 and TRBJ2-7, with 9 bases identical to TRBD1. Germline lookup yields CDR1 LGHDT and CDR2 YNNKEL (reference sequence). The CDR3 runs to 17 residues. The J segment lost 1 base and the V segment lost 3 bases, leaving 10 bases of the junction unmatched. The CDR3 loop is CASSQRRTGERSYEQYF. CDR3 nucleotide sequence: TGTGCCAGCAGCCAGAGGAGGACAGGGGAGAGATCCTACGAGCAGTACTTC.

This clonotype was seen repeatedly, ten times or more. The chain combines TRBV2 with TRBJ2-3; 10 positions agree with TRBD1. The ends lost 4 bases at V and 2 bases at J; junction bases unmatched: 6. CDR3 length equals 16 residues. CDR1 and CDR2 (germline): SNHLY, FYNNEI. CDR3 DNA sequence: TGTGCCAGCAGTGGGGACAGGGGCTTCATCACAGATACGCAGTATTTT. This translates into CASSGDRGFITDTQYF.

The V gene is TRBV29-1, the J gene TRBJ1-1; tentative D call: TRBD1 (5 bases). V was shortened by 3 bases and J by 8 bases, with 13 bases between the two germline ends. Per germline, CDR1 SQVTM and CDR2 ANQGSEA. The CDR3 sequence is 12 residues long. In nucleotides, the CDR3 is TGCAGCGTTGAGGTCGGGACGGAAGAAGCTTTCTTT. This codes for CSVEVGTEEAFF.

The chain combines TRBV14 with TRBJ1-2; no definite D call. Germline CDR1 and CDR2: SGHDN and FVKESK. The CDR3 has 18 residues. Trimming removed 1 base at V and 2 bases at J, with 20 bases between. Here the CDR3 reads CASSQAFFGSSRNYGYTF. The CDR3, as DNA: TGTGCCAGCAGCCAAGCCTTTTTTGGGTCTTCTCGCAACTATGGCTACACCTTC.

The chain joins TRBV4-3 to TRBJ1-3; D is unclear. Germline V gene lookup returns CDR1 LGHNA and CDR2 YSLEER. The CDR3 has 15 residues. The V and J ends lost 3 bases and 0 bases respectively, with 9 bases between them. CDR3 bases: TGCGCCAGCAGCCAGAACACGGACTCTGGAAACACCATATATTTT. Its protein is CASSQNTDSGNTIYF.

As regards this clonotype: Since a much larger clone is just one base distant, this may be a read error. V and J are TRBV4-2 and TRBJ1-6, with a weak D call TRBD1 (5 bases). V was cut by 3 bases and J by 6 bases, with 9 bases left in between. CDR1 is LGHNA and CDR2 is YNFKEQ in the germline V gene. The CDR3 contains 14 residues. Here the CDR3 DNA reads TGTGCCAGCAGCCATCGGGACTGTAATTCACCCCTCCACTTT. Amino acids: CASSHRDCNSPLHF.

In the case of this clonotype: This could be a read error, since a much larger clone is one nucleotide away. The CDR3 ends on some other residue instead of the conserved phenylalanine or tryptophan, so this is likely a read error. This rearrangement joins TRBV15 to TRBJ1-6, with 8 bases identical to TRBD1. The CDR3 totals 15 residues. Per germline, CDR1 LNHNV and CDR2 YYDKDF (reference sequence). Trimming cost V 3 bases and J 8 bases; bases outside gene matches: 6. The CDR3: CATSRSGTGYSPLHS. In nucleotides, the CDR3 is TGTGCCACCAGCAGGTCCGGGACAGGATATTCACCCCTCCACTCT.

This clonotype has a handful of counts. The chain recombines TRBV9 with TRBJ2-7, with 9 bases aligning to TRBD2. The CDR3 loop spans 16 amino acids. The V gene end was trimmed by 4 bases and the J gene end by 2 bases; junction bases not matched to a gene: 10. Looked up from germline, CDR1 is SGDLS and CDR2 is YYNGEE. This CDR3 is CASSPRGGAQAYEQYF. The DNA for the CDR3 is TGTGCCAGCAGCCCGCGGGGGGGAGCGCAAGCCTACGAGCAGTACTTC. Based on the CDR3 plus reference TRBV9 and TRBJ2-7, the full variable domain is DSGVTQTPKHLITATGQRVTLRCSPRSGDLSVYWYQQSLDQGLQFLIQYYNGEERAKGNILERFSAQQFPDLHSELNLSSLELGDSALYFCASSPRGGAQAYEQYFGPGTRLTVT.

The DNA for the CDR3 is TGTGCCAGCAGTTGGGCAGGAATCACCTACGAGCAGTACTTC. Protein product: CASSWAGITYEQYF. The chain carries TRBV12-3 or TRBV12-4 and TRBJ2-7; D remains unclear. The ends were cut back, 4 bases at V and 2 bases at J, with 12 bases in the middle. CDR3 length: 14 amino acids.

There are many counts of this clonotype. This chain links TRBV20-1 with TRBJ1-5; tentatively, D is TRBD1 (6 bases). The germline V and J ends were trimmed by 3 bases and 5 bases, with 8 bases remaining between them. Germline loops: CDR1 DFQATT, CDR2 SNEGSKA (reference sequence). This CDR3 has 12 amino acids. As DNA, the CDR3 is TGCAGTGCTAGGACAGGAGATCAGCCCCAGCATTTT. Protein: CSARTGDQPQHF.

This clonotype has more than one count but fewer than ten. The chain employs TRBV5-1 and TRBJ2-6; D unclear. The CDR3 length is 15 residues. CDR1 and CDR2 from the germline V gene are SGHRS and YFSETQ. The V and J ends lost 0 bases and 3 bases respectively, with 7 bases between them. CDR3 protein: CASSLDVVGANVLTF. DNA of the CDR3: TGCGCCAGCAGCTTGGACGTGGTTGGGGCCAACGTCCTGACTTTC.

This clonotype was observed at least ten times. The DNA for the CDR3 is TGTGCCAGCAGCTTATCGGTAGCGGGGGGGCCGAATGAGCAGTTCTTC. As protein: CASSLSVAGGPNEQFF. The chain links TRBV7-2 to TRBJ2-1, with TRBD2 matching 11 bases. Germline values: CDR1 SGHTA, CDR2 FQGNSA. V trimming: 2 bases; J trimming: 7 bases; junction bases outside the gene matches: 7. This CDR3 is built from 16 residues.

The table lists this clonotype with a count of one. A read error may explain this, as a much larger clone is one base away. V and J are TRBV20-1 and TRBJ1-4, with TRBD1 matching 7 bases. Germline lookup yields CDR1 DFQATT and CDR2 SNEGSKA (reference sequence). The CDR3 is made up of 13 amino acids. CDR3 amino acids: CSPHADRAEKLFF. The CDR3 DNA reads TGCAGCCCTCACGCCGACAGGGCTGAAAAACTGTTTTTT.

This clonotype was detected ten times or more. The V call is TRBV6-2 or TRBV6-3, the J call TRBJ2-3, with D perhaps matching TRBD1 or TRBD2 (5 bases each). This CDR3 comprises 14 residues. The V end was cut by 7 bases, the J end by 4 bases, with 15 bases between. Germline loops: CDR1 MNHEY, CDR2 SVGEGT. CDR3 bases: TGTGCCAGCACGGGGCTCCCGGGCCCAGATACGCAGTATTTT. It translates to CASTGLPGPDTQYF.

Notes on this clonotype: One junction end does not reproduce the germline sequence, and a read error may be involved. This chain uses TRBV5-8 with TRBJ2-7, with 11 bases aligning to TRBD1. The CDR3 consists of 15 residues. Germline-derived CDR1 and CDR2 are SGHTS and YDEGEE. The CDR3 DNA reads as TGTGCCGGCAGCTCAGGACAGGGGGCAATGGACGAGCAGTACTTC. Protein sequence: CAGSSGQGAMDEQYF.

This clonotype was recorded only once. This clone may be a read error of a much larger clone one base away. This chain links TRBV20-1 with TRBJ2-1; D is ambiguous. The CDR3 covers 11 residues. Germline V gene data show CDR1 as DFQATT and CDR2 as SNEGSKA (reference sequence). CDR3 region: CSAITYNEKFF. In DNA, the CDR3 is TGCAGTGCTATCACCTACAATGAGAAGTTCTTC.

Note on this clonotype: A read error is possible here, since a much larger clone lies one base away. V is TRBV25-1 and J is TRBJ1-4, with unresolved D. Germline CDR1 MGHDK, CDR2 SYGVNS. This CDR3 region has 11 residues. V was trimmed by 10 bases and J by 4 bases, leaving 7 bases between them. The CDR3 reads CANISNEKLFF. As DNA, the CDR3 is TGTGCCAACATTAGTAATGAAAAACTGTTTTTT. The full variable domain, in which reference TRBV25-1 and TRBJ1-4 provide the parts outside the CDR3, is EADIYQTPRYLVIGTGKKITLECSQTMGHDKMYWYQQDPGMELHLIHYSYGVNSTEKGDLSSESTVSRIRTEHFPLTLESARPSHTSQYLCANISNEKLFFGSGTQLSVL.

This clonotype was counted a few times. CDR3 bases: TGTGCCAGCTCTAGAAAAACCGGGGAGCTGTTTTTT. This sequence encodes CASSRKTGELFF. The chain couples TRBV11-2 to TRBJ2-2; D is unclear. This CDR3 spans 12 amino acids. Germline CDR1 SGHAT, CDR2 FQNNGV. V was shortened by 8 bases and J by 5 bases, with 9 bases between the two germline ends.

The chain is built from TRBV18 and TRBJ1-1, with D possibly being TRBD1 (5 bases). Germline V CDR1 and CDR2: KGHSH, LQKENI. The CDR3 has 14 residues. Between the trimmed V and J ends, which lost 4 bases and 0 bases, there was a span of 9 bases. CDR3 DNA sequence: TGTGCCAGCTCACAAGGGGCCATGAACACTGAAGCTTTCTTT. It encodes CASSQGAMNTEAFF.

This chain links TRBV12-3 or TRBV12-4 with TRBJ2-7; TRBD2 agrees at 8 bases. CDR3 length: 15 residues. With V trimmed by 6 bases and J by 1 base, 8 bases remained unmatched. The CDR3 here is CASSPLAGSSYEQYF. The CDR3, as DNA: TGTGCCAGCAGCCCTTTAGCGGGGAGTTCCTACGAGCAGTACTTC.

The gene calls are TRBV3-1 and TRBJ2-3; the D is unclear. V was trimmed by 4 bases and J by 3 bases, leaving 11 bases between them. In germline, CDR1 is LGHDT, CDR2 YNNKEL (reference sequence). The CDR3 runs 14 residues. The CDR3 loop reads CASSPLRPTDTQYF. DNA for the CDR3: TGTGCCAGCAGCCCTTTACGGCCGACAGATACGCAGTATTTT.

This clonotype was counted many times. The chain carries TRBV4-2 and TRBJ1-2; D is undetermined. This CDR3 is 13 amino acids long. V lost 0 bases to trimming and J lost 5 bases, with 7 bases between them. Germline V gives CDR1 LGHNA, CDR2 YNFKEQ. This CDR3 is CASSQETVYGYTF. For the CDR3, the DNA is TGTGCCAGCAGCCAAGAGACGGTGTATGGCTACACCTTC.

As to this clonotype: A read error is possible here, since a much larger clone lies one base away. The CDR3 nucleotides are TGTGCCAGCACCCAAGATACAGACTACTATGGCTACACCTTC. It is translated as CASTQDTDYYGYTF. This rearrangement joins TRBV14 to TRBJ1-2, with unresolved D. This CDR3 region has 14 residues. Germline-derived CDR1 and CDR2 are SGHDN and FVKESK.